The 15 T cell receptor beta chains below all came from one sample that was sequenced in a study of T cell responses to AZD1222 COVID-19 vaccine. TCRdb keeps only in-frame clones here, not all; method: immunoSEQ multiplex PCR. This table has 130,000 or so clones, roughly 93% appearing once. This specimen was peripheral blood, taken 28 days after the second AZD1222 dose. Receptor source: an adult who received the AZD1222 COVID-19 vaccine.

The DNA for the CDR3 is TGTGCCAGCAGCTTAGCGCAGGCTAGCGGGATATTCGGGTACGAGCAGTACTTC. Residues: CASSLAQASGIFGYEQYF. This chain uses TRBV7-8 with TRBJ2-7; 9 bases are a match to TRBD2. V was clipped by 0 bases and J by 4 bases; unmatched bases: 13. The germline gives CDR1 SGHVS, CDR2 FQNEAQ. The CDR3 has 18 residues.

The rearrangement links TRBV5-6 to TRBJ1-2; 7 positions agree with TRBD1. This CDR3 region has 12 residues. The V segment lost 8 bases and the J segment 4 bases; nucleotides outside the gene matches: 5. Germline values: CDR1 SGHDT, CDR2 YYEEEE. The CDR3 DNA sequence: TGTGCCAGTTCCCAGGGGGTCTATGGCTACACCTTC. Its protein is CASSQGVYGYTF.

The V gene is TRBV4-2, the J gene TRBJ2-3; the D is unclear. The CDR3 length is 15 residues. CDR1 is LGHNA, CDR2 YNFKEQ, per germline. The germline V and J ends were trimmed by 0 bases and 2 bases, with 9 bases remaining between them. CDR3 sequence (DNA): TGTGCCAGCAGCCAAGATATGGCCCCCACAGATACGCAGTATTTT. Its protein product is CASSQDMAPTDTQYF.

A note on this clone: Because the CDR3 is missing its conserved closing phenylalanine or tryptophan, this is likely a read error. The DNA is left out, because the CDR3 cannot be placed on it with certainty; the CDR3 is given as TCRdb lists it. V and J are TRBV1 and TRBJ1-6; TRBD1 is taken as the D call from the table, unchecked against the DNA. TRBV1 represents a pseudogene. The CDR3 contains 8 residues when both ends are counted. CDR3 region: CTSSPPQI.

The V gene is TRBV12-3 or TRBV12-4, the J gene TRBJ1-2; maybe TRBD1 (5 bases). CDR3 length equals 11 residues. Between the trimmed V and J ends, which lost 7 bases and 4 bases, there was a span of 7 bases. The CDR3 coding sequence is TGTGCCAGCACCACAGGCTATGGCTACACCTTC. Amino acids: CASTTGYGYTF.

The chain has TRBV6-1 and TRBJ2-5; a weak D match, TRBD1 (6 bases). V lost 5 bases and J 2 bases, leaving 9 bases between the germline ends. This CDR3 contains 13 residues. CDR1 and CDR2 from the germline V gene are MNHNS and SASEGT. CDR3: CASSRTEQETQYF. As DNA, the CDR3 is TGTGCCAGCAGTCGGACAGAGCAAGAGACCCAGTACTTC.

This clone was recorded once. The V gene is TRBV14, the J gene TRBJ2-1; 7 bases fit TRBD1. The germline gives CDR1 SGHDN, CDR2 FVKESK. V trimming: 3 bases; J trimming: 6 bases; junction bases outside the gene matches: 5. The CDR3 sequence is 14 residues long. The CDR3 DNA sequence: TGTGCCAGCAGCCAGACAGGGTCCGGCAATGAGCAGTTCTTC. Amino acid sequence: CASSQTGSGNEQFF.

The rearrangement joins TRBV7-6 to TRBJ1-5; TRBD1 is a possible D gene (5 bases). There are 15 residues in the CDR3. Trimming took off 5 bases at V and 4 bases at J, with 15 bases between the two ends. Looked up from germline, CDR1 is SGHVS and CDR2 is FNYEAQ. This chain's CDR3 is CASSPELGPNQPQHF. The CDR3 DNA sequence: TGTGCCAGCAGCCCCGAGTTGGGGCCGAATCAGCCCCAGCATTTT.

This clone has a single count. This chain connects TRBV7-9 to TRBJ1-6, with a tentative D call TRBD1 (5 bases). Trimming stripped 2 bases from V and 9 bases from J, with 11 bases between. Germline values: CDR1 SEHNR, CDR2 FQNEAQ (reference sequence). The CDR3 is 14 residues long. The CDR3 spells CASSLSRVGSPLHF. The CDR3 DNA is TGTGCCAGCAGCTTAAGCAGGGTGGGTTCACCCCTCCACTTT.

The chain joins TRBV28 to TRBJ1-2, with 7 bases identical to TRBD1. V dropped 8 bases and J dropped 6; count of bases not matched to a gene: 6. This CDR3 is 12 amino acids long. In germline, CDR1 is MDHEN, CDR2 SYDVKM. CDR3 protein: CASLGQPDGYTF. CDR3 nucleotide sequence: TGTGCCAGCCTGGGACAGCCGGATGGCTACACCTTC.

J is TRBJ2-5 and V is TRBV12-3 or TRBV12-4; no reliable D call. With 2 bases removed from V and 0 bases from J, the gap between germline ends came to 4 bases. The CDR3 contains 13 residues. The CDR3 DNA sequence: TGTGCCAGCAGTTTATCCGACCAAGAGACCCAGTACTTC. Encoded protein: CASSLSDQETQYF.

The CDR3 DNA reads as TGTGCCACCAGTGAGGGTAGCGGCTACACAGATACGCAGTATTTT. It specifies CATSEGSGYTDTQYF. V gene TRBV24-1 combines with J gene TRBJ2-3; maybe TRBD2 (6 bases). Between the trimmed V and J ends, which lost 4 bases and 2 bases, there was a span of 12 bases. The CDR3 spans 15 residues. From germline, CDR1 is KGHDR and CDR2 SFDVKD.

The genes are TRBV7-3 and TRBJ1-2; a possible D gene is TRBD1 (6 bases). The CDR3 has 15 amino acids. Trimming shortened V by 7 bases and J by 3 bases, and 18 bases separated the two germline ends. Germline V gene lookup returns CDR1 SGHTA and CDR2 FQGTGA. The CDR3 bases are TGTGCCAGCACCCTCCGGACAGAGCTTTACTATGGCTACACCTTC. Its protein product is CASTLRTELYYGYTF.

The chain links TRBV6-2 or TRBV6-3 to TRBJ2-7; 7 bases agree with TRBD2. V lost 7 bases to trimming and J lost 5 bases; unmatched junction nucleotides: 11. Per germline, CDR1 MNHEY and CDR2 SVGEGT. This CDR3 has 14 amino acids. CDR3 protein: CASIPSGRINEQYF. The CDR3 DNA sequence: TGTGCCAGCATCCCTAGCGGCAGGATCAACGAGCAGTACTTC.

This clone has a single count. CDR3 nucleotide sequence: TGCGCCAGCAGCTTGGGGCGGACAGACCTTAGGGAGCAGTACTTC. Its protein product is CASSLGRTDLREQYF. The rearrangement joins TRBV5-1 to TRBJ2-7; a possible D gene is TRBD1 (6 bases). The CDR3 covers 15 residues. CDR1 SGHRS and CDR2 YFSETQ come from the germline V gene. Trimming cost V 0 bases and J 7 bases, with 17 bases left between them.